This T cell receptor beta chain was observed in a study of T cells in Graves' hyperthyroidism and ophthalmopathy. The investigators amplified TCR beta CDR3 regions from RNA transcripts. TCR CDR3 underwent first-round RT-PCR with the HTBI primer set. TCRdb recomputed calls from the multiplex PCR reads with MiXCR, one row per CDR3 protein. This sample has over 700,000 distinct CDR3 sequences; roughly 40% occur once, and the top ten carry 7% to 10%. This clonotype was counted a few times. There are 14 residues in the CDR3. V was clipped by 11 bases and J by 2 bases, with 18 bases between them. J is TRBJ1-1 and V is TRBV12-3 or TRBV12-4, with unresolved D. This receptor was identified in a man between 18 and 29 years old with Graves' hyperthyroidism. The sample consisted of blood. CDR3 DNA sequence: TGTGCCTCCACACCTGTACGGTCCAACACTGAAGCTTTCTTT. This translates into CASTPVRSNTEAFF.